This T cell receptor beta chain was sequenced for a study of T cells in Graves' hyperthyroidism and ophthalmopathy. Germline loops: CDR1 SGDLS, CDR2 YYNGEE. The CDR3 consists of 15 residues. TCR beta CDR3 sequences were amplified from RNA transcripts. When the TCR CDR3 underwent first-round RT-PCR, the HTBI primer set was used. TCRdb passed the multiplex PCR reads through MiXCR, listing each CDR3 protein once. The sample comprises 450,000 to 650,000 distinct CDR3 sequences, 14% of which are singletons, and roughly 7% rests with the top ten. About this clonotype: A much larger clone lies one base from this, so it may be a read error.

Sequenced input: blood. The TCR originated in a woman between 18 and 30 years old with Graves' ophthalmopathy. The chain carries TRBV9 and TRBJ2-1, with a tentative D call TRBD2 (6 bases). The DNA of the CDR3 is TGTGCCGGCAGCGTAGAAGGAGGGGATGCGTATGAGCAGTTCTTC. Encoded protein: CAGSVEGGDAYEQFF.